This T cell receptor (beta chain) was sequenced during a study of Ad26.COV2.S vaccination and SARS-CoV-2 variants. About the research overall: The authors gave Ad26.COV2.S intramuscularly, either once or twice 56 days apart.

Details on this clone: Antigen specificity is unknown.

Treatment given: approximately 18 received Ad26.COV2.S at low or high dose, single or two shots; roughly five received placebo; per-sample allocation not given. Each sample was drawn 63 days after the first injection (of vaccine or placebo). This person who donated was an adult of 18-55 years in Boston. Sequencing used immunoSEQ multiplex PCR; TCRdb keeps in-frame clones, though not all of them. The repertoire has about 450,000 clones, 89% of them found once; the top ten carry about 2.4%. General observations from the study: Substantial breadth in spike-specific CD8+ and CD4+ T cell responses was reportedly seen after vaccination.

The sequenced sample was peripheral blood, obtained in a trial of Ad26.COV2.S vaccine versus placebo. The sequence was obtained from a person aged 18-60 years who received the Ad26.COV2.S COVID-19 vaccine or a placebo.

This CDR3 reads CATSEGAREKLFF. The CDR3 nucleotides read TGTGCCACGAGTGAAGGGGCTCGTGAAAAACTGTTTTTT. This chain links TRBV25-1 with TRBJ1-4, with a possible D match to TRBD1 (5 bases). Trimming took off 10 bases at V and 7 bases at J, with 16 bases between the two ends. The germline V gene has CDR1 MGHDK and CDR2 SYGVNS. The CDR3 length is 13 residues.